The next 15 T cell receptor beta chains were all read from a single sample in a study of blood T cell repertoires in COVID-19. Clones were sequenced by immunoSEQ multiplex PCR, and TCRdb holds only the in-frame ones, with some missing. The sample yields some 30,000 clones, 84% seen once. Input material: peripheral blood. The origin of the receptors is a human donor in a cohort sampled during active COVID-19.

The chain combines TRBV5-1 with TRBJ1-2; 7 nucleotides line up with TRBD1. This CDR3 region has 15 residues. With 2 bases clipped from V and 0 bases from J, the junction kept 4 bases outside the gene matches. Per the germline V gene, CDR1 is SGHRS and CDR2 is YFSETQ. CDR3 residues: CASSLTGATNYGYTF. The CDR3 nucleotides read TGCGCCAGCAGCTTAACAGGGGCAACTAACTATGGCTACACCTTC.

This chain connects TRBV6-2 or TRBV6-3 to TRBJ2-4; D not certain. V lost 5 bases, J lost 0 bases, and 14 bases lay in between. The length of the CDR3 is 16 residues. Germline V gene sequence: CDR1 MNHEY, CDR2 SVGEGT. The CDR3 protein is CASSVPVPQAKNIQYF. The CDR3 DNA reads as TGTGCCAGCAGTGTCCCGGTCCCGCAAGCCAAAAACATTCAGTACTTC.

The CDR3 nucleotides read TGCGCCAGCAGCCAAGTAGCGGGATCAGATACGCAGTATTTT. Amino acid sequence: CASSQVAGSDTQYF. This chain links TRBV4-3 with TRBJ2-3; the match to TRBD2 covers 8 bases. Germline V gives CDR1 LGHNA, CDR2 YSLEER. The ends lost 1 base at V and 4 bases at J; junction bases unmatched: 1. This CDR3 comprises 14 residues.

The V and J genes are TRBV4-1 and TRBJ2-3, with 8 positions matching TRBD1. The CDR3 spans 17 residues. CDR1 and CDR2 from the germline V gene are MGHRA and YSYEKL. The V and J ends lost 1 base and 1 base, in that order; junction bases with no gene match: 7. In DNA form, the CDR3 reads TGCGCCAGCAGCCAAGGCACCCCGGGACAGGGCACAGATACGCAGTATTTT. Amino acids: CASSQGTPGQGTDTQYF.

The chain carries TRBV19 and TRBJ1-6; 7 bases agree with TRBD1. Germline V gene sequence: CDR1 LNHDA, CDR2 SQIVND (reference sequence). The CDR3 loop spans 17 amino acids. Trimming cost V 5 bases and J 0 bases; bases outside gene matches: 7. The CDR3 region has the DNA TGTGCCAGTAGTCTACGGACAGGAGCCTCCTATAATTCACCCCTCCACTTT. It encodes CASSLRTGASYNSPLHF.

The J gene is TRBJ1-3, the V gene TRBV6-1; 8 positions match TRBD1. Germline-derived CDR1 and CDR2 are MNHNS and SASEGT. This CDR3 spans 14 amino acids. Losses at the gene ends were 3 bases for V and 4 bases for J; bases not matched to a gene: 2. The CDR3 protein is CASSEDRAGNTIYF. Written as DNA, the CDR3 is TGTGCCAGCAGTGAGGACAGGGCCGGAAACACCATATATTTT.

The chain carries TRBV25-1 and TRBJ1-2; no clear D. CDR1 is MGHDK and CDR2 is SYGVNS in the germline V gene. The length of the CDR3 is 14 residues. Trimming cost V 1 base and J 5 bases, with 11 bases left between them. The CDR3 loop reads CASSESGEIYGYTF. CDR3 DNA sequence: TGTGCCAGCAGTGAATCGGGTGAAATATATGGCTACACCTTC.

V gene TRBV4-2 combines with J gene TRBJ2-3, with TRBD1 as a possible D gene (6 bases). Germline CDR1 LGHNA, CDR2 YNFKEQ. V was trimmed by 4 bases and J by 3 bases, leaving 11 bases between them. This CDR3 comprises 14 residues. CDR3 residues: CASSPLQGTDTQYF. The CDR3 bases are TGTGCCAGCAGCCCTTTACAGGGAACAGATACGCAGTATTTT.

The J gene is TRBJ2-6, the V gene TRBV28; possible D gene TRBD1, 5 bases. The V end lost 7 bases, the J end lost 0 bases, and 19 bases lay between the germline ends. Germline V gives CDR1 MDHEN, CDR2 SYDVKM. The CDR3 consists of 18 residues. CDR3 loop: CASTPQGKLYSGANVLTF. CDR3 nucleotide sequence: TGTGCCAGCACTCCCCAGGGCAAACTTTACTCTGGGGCCAACGTCCTGACTTTC.

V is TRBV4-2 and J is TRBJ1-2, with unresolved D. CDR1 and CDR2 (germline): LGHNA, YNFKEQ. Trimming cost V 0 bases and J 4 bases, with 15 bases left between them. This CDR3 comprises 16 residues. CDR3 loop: CASSQDQNPFSYGYTF. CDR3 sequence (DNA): TGTGCCAGCAGCCAAGATCAGAACCCCTTTTCCTATGGCTACACCTTC.

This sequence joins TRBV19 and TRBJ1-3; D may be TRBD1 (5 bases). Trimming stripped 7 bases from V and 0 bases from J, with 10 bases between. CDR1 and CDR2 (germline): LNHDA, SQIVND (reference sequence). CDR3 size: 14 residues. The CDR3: CASMGGSSGNTIYF. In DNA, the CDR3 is TGTGCCAGTATGGGGGGAAGCTCTGGAAACACCATATATTTT.

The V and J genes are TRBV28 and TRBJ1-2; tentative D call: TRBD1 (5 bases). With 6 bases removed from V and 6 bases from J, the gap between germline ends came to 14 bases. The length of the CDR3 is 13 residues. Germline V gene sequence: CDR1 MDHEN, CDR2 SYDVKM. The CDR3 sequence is CASSPPGRNGYTF. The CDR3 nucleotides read TGTGCCAGCAGCCCCCCAGGGCGGAATGGCTACACCTTC.

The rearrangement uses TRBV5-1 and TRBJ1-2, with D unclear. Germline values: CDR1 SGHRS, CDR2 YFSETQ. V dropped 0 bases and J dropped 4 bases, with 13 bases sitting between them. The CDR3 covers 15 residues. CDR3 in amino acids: CASSLDLRSGYGYTF. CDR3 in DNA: TGCGCCAGCAGCTTGGATTTGAGGAGCGGCTATGGCTACACCTTC.

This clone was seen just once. The CDR3 bases are TGTGCCAGCATCACCTCTCAGGGGGCGGGTGGGAACACTGAAGCTTTCTTT. Amino acids: CASITSQGAGGNTEAFF. The genes are TRBV3-1 (or the pseudogene TRBV3-2) and TRBJ1-1; TRBD1 matches 8 bases. The CDR3 is made up of 17 amino acids. V was clipped by 7 bases and J by 1 base; unmatched bases: 14. CDR1 is LGHDT, CDR2 YNNKEL, per germline (reference sequence).

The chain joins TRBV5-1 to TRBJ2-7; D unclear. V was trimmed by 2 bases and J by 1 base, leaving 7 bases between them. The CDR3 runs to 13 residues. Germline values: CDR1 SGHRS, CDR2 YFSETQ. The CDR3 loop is CASSFPESYEQYF. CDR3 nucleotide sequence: TGCGCCAGCAGCTTTCCGGAGTCCTACGAGCAGTACTTC.